The sample holds a few counts of the clone carrying this TCR beta chain. TCRdb reanalysed the 5' RACE reads using MiXCR and keeps one entry per CDR3 protein. The table shows about 200,000 distinct CDR3 sequences, with more than 15% occurring only once. The CDR3 has 14 amino acids. The V gene end was trimmed by 6 bases and the J gene end by 3 bases; junction bases not matched to a gene: 7. This specimen belongs to a study of identical twins. The data also belong to a second study, concerning T cells expressing NK-cell markers.

Sequencing was carried out using CD8+ T cells sorted from blood. The V gene is TRBV12-3 or TRBV12-4, the J gene TRBJ2-7; TRBD1 agrees at 8 bases. This TCR came from a woman under 30 in good health. CDR3 in DNA: TGTGCCAGCAGCAACAAAGGGACAGGCTACGAGCAGTACTTC. Its translation is CASSNKGTGYEQYF.